The 21 T cell receptor beta chains below all came from one sample that was sequenced in a study of chemoradiotherapy in HPV16-positive cancers. Here immunoSEQ multiplex PCR was the method, and the copy in TCRdb shows in-frame clones only, minus some. The sample includes some 12,000 clones, approximately 86% of them seen just once. The sequenced sample was blood, obtained from a patient who underwent chemoradiotherapy. These receptors came from a human donor with HPV-associated anogenital cancer.

This clone was seen just once. This chain links TRBV5-1 with TRBJ2-3; 9 nucleotides agree with TRBD2. V gave up 5 bases and J gave up 3 bases; unmatched junction bases: 10. This CDR3 contains 16 residues. Per the germline V gene, CDR1 is SGHRS and CDR2 is YFSETQ. The DNA of the CDR3 is TGCGCCAGCAGGGATGGAGCGGGGGGAGTGACAGATACGCAGTATTTT. Its protein is CASRDGAGGVTDTQYF.

The chain uses TRBV19 and TRBJ2-2, with D unresolved. The V and J ends lost 3 bases and 6 bases respectively, with 14 bases between them. In germline, CDR1 is LNHDA, CDR2 SQIVND (reference sequence). CDR3 length: 15 residues. The CDR3 is CASSISRAQAGELFF. The CDR3 bases are TGTGCCAGTAGTATCTCTAGGGCCCAGGCCGGGGAGCTGTTTTTT.

This sequence joins TRBV7-2 and TRBJ2-5; 12 bases map to TRBD2. The V and J ends lost 4 bases and 2 bases, in that order; junction bases with no gene match: 5. Germline CDR1 is SGHTA and CDR2 is FQGNSA. The CDR3 extends over 16 amino acids. The CDR3 protein is CASSSSTSGGQETQYF. The CDR3 DNA reads as TGTGCCAGCAGCTCTTCGACTAGCGGGGGTCAAGAGACCCAGTACTTC.

This chain uses TRBV19 with TRBJ1-5; D might be TRBD1 (6 bases). CDR1 is LNHDA, CDR2 SQIVND, per germline (reference sequence). The germline V and J ends were trimmed by 2 bases and 7 bases, with 18 bases remaining between them. CDR3 length equals 16 residues. The CDR3 sequence: CASSILSTGMVQPQHF. The CDR3 DNA reads TGTGCCAGTAGTATATTATCAACAGGGATGGTACAGCCCCAGCATTTT.

The chain is built from TRBV9 and TRBJ2-2; D remains unclear. This CDR3 has 16 residues. The V end lost 4 bases, the J end lost 2 bases, and 15 bases lay between the germline ends. CDR1 and CDR2 (germline): SGDLS, YYNGEE. The CDR3 nucleotides read TGTGCCAGCAGCCCCTCCGTCCTAAGAAACACCGGGGAGCTGTTTTTT. Translating gives CASSPSVLRNTGELFF.

The CDR3 region has the DNA TGTGCCAGCAGTTGGCAGGCCTCCTACAATGAGCAGTTCTTC. It specifies CASSWQASYNEQFF. The chain has TRBV5-4 and TRBJ2-1; D is unclear. CDR1 and CDR2 (germline): SGHNT, YYREEE (reference sequence). V shed 5 bases and J shed 0 bases, with 9 bases lying between them. This CDR3 contains 14 residues.

The rearrangement joins TRBV28 to TRBJ1-6, with D unresolved. Trimming took 3 bases from V and 7 from J, leaving 10 bases between them. The CDR3 has 14 residues. Germline CDR1 MDHEN, CDR2 SYDVKM. The DNA of the CDR3 is TGTGCCAGCAGTTTGCCCGGGTTAAATTCACCCCTCCACTTT. Its protein is CASSLPGLNSPLHF.

The chain joins TRBV7-2 to TRBJ1-1; the D gene is possibly TRBD1 (5 bases). Germline CDR1 SGHTA, CDR2 FQGNSA. With 4 bases removed from V and 6 bases from J, the gap between germline ends came to 15 bases. The CDR3 has 14 residues. CDR3 in amino acids: CASSSLRQTPEAFF. CDR3 coding DNA: TGTGCCAGCAGCTCCTTAAGACAGACGCCTGAAGCTTTCTTT.

V usage is TRBV4-1 and J usage is TRBJ2-6; D ambiguous. This CDR3 has 19 residues. Deletions cut 1 base from V and 0 bases from J, with 16 bases between. Germline CDR1 reads MGHRA; CDR2 reads YSYEKL. CDR3 sequence: CASSQVTGRTYSGANVLTF. CDR3 DNA sequence: TGCGCCAGCAGCCAAGTTACGGGCAGGACCTACTCTGGGGCCAACGTCCTGACTTTC.

V usage is TRBV2 and J usage is TRBJ2-1, with TRBD1 identical over 10 bases. The germline CDR1 and CDR2 sequences are SNHLY and FYNNEI. The CDR3 contains 13 residues. After removal of 7 bases from V and 7 bases from J, the junction contained 4 bases not matched to a gene. The CDR3 loop reads CASKTGGRNEQFF. The CDR3 DNA sequence: TGTGCCAGCAAGACAGGGGGCAGGAATGAGCAGTTCTTC.

The V and J genes are TRBV5-4 and TRBJ2-3; 8 positions match TRBD2. J gave up 0 bases and V 4 bases, and 1 base lay outside the gene matches. Germline V gene data show CDR1 as SGHNT and CDR2 as YYREEE (reference sequence). This CDR3 comprises 14 residues. CDR3 DNA sequence: TGTGCCAGCAGCCGGGGGGGTAGCACAGATACGCAGTATTTT. Its translation: CASSRGGSTDTQYF.

This clone was detected only once. The CDR3 sequence: CASSARGDTGELFF. The CDR3 DNA sequence: TGCGCCAGCAGTGCCCGGGGCGACACCGGGGAGCTGTTTTTT. The chain carries TRBV10-1 and TRBJ2-2; perhaps D is TRBD1 or TRBD2 (5 bases each). Trimming took 4 bases from V and 3 from J, leaving 9 bases between them. Germline V gene data show CDR1 as WNHNN and CDR2 as SYGVQD (reference sequence). The CDR3 sequence is 14 residues long.

The rearrangement links TRBV27 to TRBJ2-2; 12 bases are shared with TRBD2. This CDR3 is 14 amino acids long. Germline values: CDR1 MNHEY, CDR2 SMNVEV (reference sequence). With V trimmed by 5 bases and J by 8 bases, 3 bases remained unmatched. The CDR3 DNA reads as TGTGCCAGCAGTGCTAGCGGGGGGGCGGGGGAGCTGTTTTTT. Its protein product is CASSASGGAGELFF.

This clone was observed a single time. This sequence joins TRBV6-5 and TRBJ2-7; 10 nucleotides line up with TRBD1. The germline gives CDR1 MNHEY, CDR2 SVGAGI. The junction had 1 base not matched to a gene; V was cut back by 8 bases and J by 3 bases. The CDR3 loop spans 12 amino acids. The CDR3 loop is CASGDRGYEQYF. The CDR3 region has the DNA TGTGCCAGCGGGGACAGGGGCTACGAGCAGTACTTC.

This clone is a singleton in its sample. The chain carries TRBV14 and TRBJ2-1, with no clear D. The ends were cut back, 0 bases at V and 3 bases at J, with 6 bases in the middle. This CDR3 spans 14 amino acids. The germline V gene encodes CDR1 SGHDN and CDR2 FVKESK. CDR3 protein: CASSQEGRYNEQFF. The CDR3 bases are TGTGCCAGCAGCCAAGAAGGACGCTACAATGAGCAGTTCTTC. The complete variable domain, with remaining parts taken from reference TRBV14 and TRBJ2-1, reads EAGVTQFPSHSVIEKGQTVTLRCDPISGHDNLYWYRRVMGKEIKFLLHFVKESKQDESGMPNNRFLAERTGGTYSTLKVQPAELEDSGVYFCASSQEGRYNEQFFGPGTRLTVL.

This clone appeared once. CDR3 DNA sequence: TGTGCCAGCAGCTTACTCCAAGTTAATGGAGCTTTCTTT. Translation gives CASSLLQVNGAFF. The rearrangement joins TRBV7-8 to TRBJ1-1; D not resolved. Per germline, CDR1 SGHVS and CDR2 FQNEAQ. Trimming took off 2 bases at V and 10 bases at J, with 14 bases between the two ends. This CDR3 is 13 amino acids long.

As to this clone: An end of the junction does not agree with germline; a read error may underlie this. The genes are TRBV6-1 and TRBJ1-5, with D hard to call. Germline V gene data show CDR1 as MNHNS and CDR2 as SASEGT. CDR3 length: 14 amino acids. The CDR3 here is CASRTDGLNQPRHF. The CDR3 nucleotides are TGTGCCAGCAGGACGGACGGCCTCAATCAGCCCCGGCATTTT.

There are a few counts of this clone. The chain couples TRBV19 to TRBJ1-2; maybe TRBD1 (5 bases). This CDR3 is built from 14 residues. CDR1 and CDR2 (germline): LNHDA, SQIVND (reference sequence). V lost 9 bases and J 6 bases, leaving 20 bases between the germline ends. CDR3 in amino acids: CASYDRGRGNGYTF. As DNA, the CDR3 is TGTGCCAGCTATGACCGGGGGAGGGGCAATGGCTACACCTTC.

This chain joins TRBV6-1 and TRBJ1-5; D is possibly TRBD1 (5 bases). Germline CDR1 and CDR2: MNHNS and SASEGT. The CDR3 has 16 amino acids. Trimming removed 3 bases at V and 2 bases at J, with 14 bases between. This chain's CDR3 is CASSEMSRVGNQPQHF. CDR3 nucleotides: TGTGCCAGCAGTGAGATGTCCAGGGTAGGCAATCAGCCCCAGCATTTT.

This clone appeared a single time. V usage is TRBV7-2 and J usage is TRBJ2-2, with D possibly TRBD1 on 5 matching bases. Trimming took 2 bases from V and 3 from J, leaving 13 bases between them. CDR1 is SGHTA and CDR2 is FQGNSA in the germline V gene. This CDR3 has 16 residues. CDR3 DNA: TGTGCCAGCAGCTTATTAGCAGGGTCGTACACCGGGGAGCTGTTTTTT. This sequence encodes CASSLLAGSYTGELFF.

This clone was seen a single time. This chain joins TRBV2 and TRBJ1-3; D is ambiguous. CDR3 size: 16 residues. The V end lost 0 bases, the J end lost 0 bases, and 9 bases lay between the germline ends. CDR1 is SNHLY and CDR2 is FYNNEI in the germline V gene. CDR3 in DNA: TGTGCCAGCAGTGAAGCGCGTTTGATCTCTGGAAACACCATATATTTT. It yields the protein CASSEARLISGNTIYF.